This passage covers 24 T cell receptor beta chains from one sample sequenced in a study of shared clonotypes between healthy human individuals. Profiled with immunoSEQ multiplex PCR; TCRdb holds only in-frame clones, not every one. The table records 2 million to 2.5 million clones, 85% to 95% of them present only once. Specimen: naive CD4+ T cells from PBMCs. Indicated subset: CD45RA+ positively selected. The receptors derive from a man aged 18 to 30 in good health. Some clones in this sample may be carry-over from other donors' samples.

With respect to this clone: Different DNA sequences within this sample yield the same CDR3. The J gene is TRBJ2-5, the V gene TRBV2; unclear D gene. The germline V gene has CDR1 SNHLY and CDR2 FYNNEI. The CDR3 has 12 residues. V was cut by 6 bases and J by 0 bases, with 5 bases left in between. CDR3 bases: TGTGCCAGCAGACCCGACCAAGAGACCCAGTACTTC. Its translation is CASRPDQETQYF.

This clone has only a few counts. The chain couples TRBV7-8 to TRBJ1-1; D gene unclear. The CDR3 covers 13 residues. Germline V CDR1 and CDR2: SGHVS, FQNEAQ. V was pared by 3 bases and J by 5 bases, with 10 bases between. CDR3 in DNA: TGTGCCAGCAGCTTCTCCACCGGGACTGAAGCTTTCTTT. This sequence encodes CASSFSTGTEAFF.

The chain uses TRBV19 and TRBJ2-7, with 9 bases that match TRBD1. The CDR3 is 15 amino acids. Germline CDR1 reads LNHDA; CDR2 reads SQIVND (reference sequence). V lost 4 bases, J lost 2 bases, and 6 bases stayed unmatched. The CDR3 spells CASSTGQGRPYEQYF. The DNA of the CDR3 is TGTGCCAGTAGTACTGGACAGGGGCGACCCTACGAGCAGTACTTC.

The DNA of the CDR3 is TGTGCCAGCAATCCTAGCGGGCGGAAGTTTGGGCTGTATTTT. This codes for CASNPSGRKFGLYF. The V and J genes are TRBV28 and TRBJ2-3; 8 nucleotides align to TRBD2. Germline CDR1 reads MDHEN; CDR2 reads SYDVKM. This CDR3 has 14 amino acids. V shed 7 bases, J shed 14 bases, and the junction held 17 bases outside the gene matches.

The chain carries TRBV27 and TRBJ2-7, with 12 bases lining up with TRBD2. CDR3 length: 16 amino acids. In germline, CDR1 is MNHEY, CDR2 SMNVEV (reference sequence). V shed 2 bases, J shed 4 bases, and the junction held 6 bases outside the gene matches. The CDR3 nucleotides read TGTGCCAGCAGTTTACTAGCGGGAGGGCCCTCGTACGAGCAGTACTTC. This encodes CASSLLAGGPSYEQYF.

V and J are TRBV19 and TRBJ2-1; 7 bases align to TRBD2. The CDR3 is 18 amino acids. Germline CDR1 and CDR2: LNHDA and SQIVND (reference sequence). Trimming cost V 3 bases and J 3 bases; bases outside gene matches: 14. The CDR3 DNA is TGTGCCAGTAGTATCTCTTGGGGCGGGAGACCTTTCTACAATGAGCAGTTCTTC. It is translated as CASSISWGGRPFYNEQFF.

In the case of this clone: Other DNA sequences in the same sample also yield this CDR3. CDR3 protein: CASSLLAGGGTGELFF. The CDR3 DNA reads TGTGCCAGCAGCTTACTAGCGGGAGGTGGCACCGGGGAGCTGTTTTTT. V usage is TRBV7-3 and J usage is TRBJ2-2, with 11 bases matching TRBD2. Germline trimming cut 2 bases from V and 4 bases from J; bases unmatched to any gene: 3. Per the germline V gene, CDR1 is SGHTA and CDR2 is FQGTGA. This CDR3 spans 16 amino acids.

The chain recombines TRBV28 with TRBJ2-3; D may be TRBD1 (5 bases). The CDR3 covers 16 residues. Trimming took 5 bases from V and 6 from J, leaving 21 bases between them. Germline CDR1 MDHEN, CDR2 SYDVKM. CDR3 amino acids: CASSPIGAAVPDTQYF. The DNA of the CDR3 is TGTGCCAGCAGTCCCATAGGGGCGGCGGTTCCCGATACGCAGTATTTT.

The chain couples TRBV4-3 to TRBJ2-7; 11 positions match TRBD1. With 4 bases clipped from V and 3 bases from J, the junction kept 2 bases outside the gene matches. The CDR3 has 14 residues. Germline V gene data show CDR1 as LGHNA and CDR2 as YSLEER. The CDR3 nucleotides read TGCGCCAGCAGCCGAGGGACAGGGGGCTACGAGCAGTACTTC. It codes for CASSRGTGGYEQYF.

The chain joins TRBV15 to TRBJ1-5; a weak D match, TRBD1 (5 bases). The germline V and J ends were trimmed by 0 bases and 10 bases, with 13 bases remaining between them. Looked up from germline, CDR1 is LNHNV and CDR2 is YYDKDF (reference sequence). The CDR3 sequence is 14 residues long. The CDR3 sequence is CATSREGRLSPQHF. The CDR3 coding sequence is TGTGCCACCAGCAGAGAGGGGCGGTTAAGCCCCCAGCATTTT.

This chain links TRBV29-1 with TRBJ2-1; D unresolved. The germline V and J ends were trimmed by 8 bases and 2 bases, with 16 bases remaining between them. Germline loops: CDR1 SQVTM, CDR2 ANQGSEA. CDR3 length equals 14 residues. The chain's CDR3 is CSSAAAYAYNEQFF. For the CDR3, the DNA is TGCAGCTCCGCGGCGGCTTACGCCTACAATGAGCAGTTCTTC.

This rearrangement joins TRBV7-8 to TRBJ2-5; D gene unclear. The CDR3 extends over 14 amino acids. Germline-derived CDR1 and CDR2 are SGHVS and FQNEAQ. Trimming stripped 1 base from V and 2 bases from J, with 8 bases between. CDR3: CASSLGNAQETQYF. The CDR3 coding sequence is TGTGCCAGCAGCTTAGGCAACGCACAAGAGACCCAGTACTTC.

This clone was observed once. The chain employs TRBV6-5 and TRBJ2-7; D is ambiguous. The CDR3 loop spans 16 amino acids. Germline-derived CDR1 and CDR2 are MNHEY and SVGAGI. Between the trimmed V and J ends, which lost 4 bases and 3 bases, there was a span of 19 bases. Here the CDR3 DNA reads TGTGCCAGCAGTTCTTACCTGCTCGCAGGCCACTACGAGCAGTACTTC. Amino acid sequence: CASSSYLLAGHYEQYF.

The CDR3 DNA reads as TGCAGCGTTGCGCGGGACAGGGGTTCCTGGGGCGATGGCTACACCTTC. Translation gives CSVARDRGSWGDGYTF. The V call is TRBV29-1, the J call TRBJ1-2, with 10 bases fitting TRBD1. The CDR3 has 16 residues. Germline V gene lookup returns CDR1 SQVTM and CDR2 ANQGSEA. V trimming: 4 bases; J trimming: 6 bases; junction bases outside the gene matches: 14. Full variable domain (remainder filled in from reference TRBV29-1 and TRBJ1-2): SAVISQKPSRDICQRGTSLTIQCQVDSQVTMMFWYRQQPGQSLTLIATANQGSEATYESGFVIDKFPISRPNLTFSTLTVSNMSPEDSSIYLCSVARDRGSWGDGYTFGSGTRLTVV.

This sequence joins TRBV7-9 and TRBJ2-7, with TRBD1 identical over 8 bases. The junction had 4 bases not matched to a gene; V was cut back by 3 bases and J by 0 bases. Germline V gene data show CDR1 as SEHNR and CDR2 as FQNEAQ (reference sequence). This CDR3 region has 15 residues. CDR3 in DNA: TGTGCCAGCAGCTTCAGGGACAGGAGCTCCTACGAGCAGTACTTC. Its protein is CASSFRDRSSYEQYF.

The V gene is TRBV11-2, the J gene TRBJ2-5; D is undetermined. The germline V gene encodes CDR1 SGHAT and CDR2 FQNNGV. The ends were cut back, 1 base at V and 3 bases at J, with 6 bases in the middle. The CDR3 extends over 13 amino acids. CDR3 protein: CASSLVVEETQYF. CDR3 coding DNA: TGTGCCAGCAGCTTAGTCGTAGAAGAGACCCAGTACTTC.

This chain connects TRBV6-5 to TRBJ1-2, with a tentative D call TRBD1 (5 bases). From germline, CDR1 is MNHEY and CDR2 SVGAGI. This CDR3 contains 15 residues. Trimming removed 7 bases at V and 6 bases at J, with 21 bases between. CDR3 coding DNA: TGTGCCAGCACCTCCCCAGGTAGCACGGGACATGGCTACACCTTC. Translation: CASTSPGSTGHGYTF.

The chain joins TRBV19 to TRBJ2-5, with 8 bases matching TRBD2. Germline CDR1 reads LNHDA; CDR2 reads SQIVND (reference sequence). The CDR3 contains 20 residues. V lost 4 bases, J lost 1 base, and 20 bases stayed unmatched. CDR3 DNA: TGTGCCAGTAGTAAGTGGGCCACTCTTTCCCCGACTAGCGCCCAAGAGACCCAGTACTTC. This codes for CASSKWATLSPTSAQETQYF.

V and J are TRBV30 and TRBJ2-1, with D possibly being TRBD1 or TRBD2 (5 bases each). The CDR3 consists of 16 residues. Trimming removed 4 bases from V and 0 bases from J, with 16 bases in between. Per germline, CDR1 GTSNPN and CDR2 SVGIG (reference sequence). CDR3 amino acids: CAWTAPGAYSYNEQFF. As DNA, the CDR3 is TGTGCCTGGACCGCACCCGGGGCCTACTCCTACAATGAGCAGTTCTTC.

This sequence joins TRBV11-3 and TRBJ2-7; possible D gene TRBD2, 7 bases. Germline V gene data show CDR1 as SGHNT and CDR2 as YENEEA. Trimming stripped 5 bases from V and 10 bases from J, with 21 bases between. The CDR3 has 14 amino acids. The CDR3 region has the DNA TGTGCCAGCAGCCCGGGGGGCCAGGGGTCAGGACAGTACTTC. Its translation is CASSPGGQGSGQYF.

The genes are TRBV15 and TRBJ1-4; 7 bases fit TRBD1. Germline CDR1 is LNHNV and CDR2 is YYDKDF (reference sequence). Germline trimming cut 3 bases from V and 6 bases from J; bases unmatched to any gene: 7. The CDR3 consists of 15 residues. The CDR3 sequence is CATSSTGTDYEKLFF. The CDR3 DNA reads as TGTGCCACCAGCAGTACCGGGACAGATTATGAAAAACTGTTTTTT.

The V gene is TRBV7-3, the J gene TRBJ2-1; D unresolved. Looked up from germline, CDR1 is SGHTA and CDR2 is FQGTGA. The CDR3 sequence is 16 residues long. Between the trimmed V and J ends, which lost 1 base and 2 bases, there was a span of 12 bases. The CDR3 loop reads CASSLSEYSPYNEQFF. The CDR3 nucleotides are TGTGCCAGCAGCTTAAGCGAATACAGCCCCTACAATGAGCAGTTCTTC.

About this clone: One end of the junction fails to match germline, which may point to a read error. The chain employs TRBV5-1 and TRBJ2-1, with 9 bases that match TRBD1. CDR1 and CDR2 (germline): SGHRS, YFSETQ. The CDR3 runs to 15 residues. The CDR3 sequence is CASSTGQGPYDEQFF. CDR3 in DNA: TGCGCCAGCAGCACGGGACAGGGTCCCTACGATGAGCAGTTCTTC.

This chain links TRBV5-1 with TRBJ2-5; TRBD2 matches 15 bases. The CDR3 contains 19 residues. Looked up from germline, CDR1 is SGHRS and CDR2 is YFSETQ. The V segment lost 4 bases and the J segment 5 bases; nucleotides outside the gene matches: 15. The CDR3, as DNA: TGCGCCAGCAGCGCAAGACCGGGACTAGCGGGAGGTCGGGAGGAGACCCAGTACTTC. Amino acids: CASSARPGLAGGREETQYF.